This is a list of T cell receptor beta chains from one sample in a study of blood T cell repertoires in COVID-19. TCRdb keeps only in-frame clones here, not all; method: immunoSEQ multiplex PCR. The sample lists approximately 300,000 clones, around 90% occurring once. Sample: PBMCs or T cells enriched from blood (not recorded which). Receptor source: a woman aged 25 to 39 who had recovered from COVID-19. Each CDR3 is given with its conserved first and last residue. Each record gives: V gene, clone size, CDR3 length, D gene, J gene, CDR3 protein, CDR3 DNA. D genes are given only for firm matches. Only part of the rows carry a size: once, few, many, or a class if the clone is expanded.

V gene: TRBV27
clone size: NA
CDR3 length: 15
D gene: NA
J gene: TRBJ1-2
CDR3 protein: CASSPSGKPNYGYTF
CDR3 DNA: TGTGCCAGCAGTCCCAGCGGGAAGCCTAACTATGGCTACACCTTC

V gene: TRBV9
clone size: NA
CDR3 length: 14
D gene: NA
J gene: TRBJ2-7
CDR3 protein: CASSAGGVSYEQYF
CDR3 DNA: TGTGCCAGCAGCGCCGGCGGGGTTTCCTACGAGCAGTACTTC

V gene: TRBV5-1
clone size: few
CDR3 length: 16
D gene: NA
J gene: TRBJ1-1
CDR3 protein: CASSLFGPGRDTEAFF
CDR3 DNA: TGCGCCAGCAGCTTGTTCGGTCCGGGAAGGGACACTGAAGCTTTCTTT

V gene: TRBV29-1
clone size: NA
CDR3 length: 13
D gene: TRBD2
J gene: TRBJ2-7
CDR3 protein: CSVRLAGVYEQYF
CDR3 DNA: TGCAGCGTTCGGCTAGCGGGGGTATACGAGCAGTACTTC

V gene: TRBV7-9
clone size: NA
CDR3 length: 14
D gene: NA
J gene: TRBJ1-6
CDR3 protein: CASSLAPSRSPLHF
CDR3 DNA: TGTGCCAGCAGCTTAGCTCCCTCCCGGTCACCCCTCCACTTT

V gene: TRBV30
clone size: few
CDR3 length: 13
D gene: NA
J gene: TRBJ1-5
CDR3 protein: CAWNQARNQPQHF
CDR3 DNA: TGTGCCTGGAATCAGGCGCGCAATCAGCCCCAGCATTTT

V gene: TRBV2
clone size: NA
CDR3 length: 11
D gene: NA
J gene: TRBJ1-2
CDR3 protein: CASSGQFGYTF
CDR3 DNA: TGTGCCAGCAGTGGTCAGTTTGGCTACACCTTC

V gene: TRBV7-2
clone size: once
CDR3 length: 15
D gene: TRBD1
J gene: TRBJ1-2
CDR3 protein: CASSFTHTGAWGYTF
CDR3 DNA: TGTGCCAGCAGCTTCACACACACAGGGGCATGGGGCTACACCTTC

V gene: TRBV28
clone size: NA
CDR3 length: 13
D gene: NA
J gene: TRBJ1-2
CDR3 protein: CAAVSSANYGYTF
CDR3 DNA: TGTGCCGCGGTATCATCAGCTAACTATGGCTACACCTTC

V gene: TRBV7-9
clone size: NA
CDR3 length: 15
D gene: TRBD1
J gene: TRBJ1-6
CDR3 protein: CASSSGTGSGSPLHF
CDR3 DNA: TGTGCCAGCAGCTCCGGGACAGGGTCGGGTTCACCCCTCCACTTT

V gene: TRBV27
clone size: once
CDR3 length: 14
D gene: TRBD1
J gene: TRBJ1-1
CDR3 protein: CASSSGQGFTEAFF
CDR3 DNA: TGTGCCAGCAGTTCGGGACAGGGGTTCACTGAAGCTTTCTTT

V gene: TRBV19
clone size: NA
CDR3 length: 12
D gene: NA
J gene: TRBJ2-5
CDR3 protein: CATSGIQETQYF
CDR3 DNA: TGTGCCACCTCGGGGATCCAAGAGACCCAGTACTTC